The 21 T cell receptor beta chains below were found in one sample sequenced in a study of early T cells in non-severe SARS-CoV-2 infection. TCRdb reanalysed the 5' RACE reads using MiXCR and keeps one entry per CDR3 protein. There are around 50,000 distinct CDR3 sequences in the sample; about 4.2% occur only once, and 6% lies in the top ten. The specimen was whole blood. These receptors all stem from an adult who was a healthcare worker with PCR-confirmed SARS-CoV-2 infection or an uninfected control (not recorded which).

Many counts were recorded for this clonotype. The V call is TRBV18, the J call TRBJ2-6; D gene uncertain. V dropped 8 bases and J dropped 0 bases, with 11 bases sitting between them. CDR1 and CDR2 (germline): KGHSH, LQKENI. The CDR3 sequence is 15 residues long. CDR3 in DNA: TGTGCCAGCCAGTCGGCTTCCTCTGGGGCCAACGTCCTGACTTTC. Translated, it gives CASQSASSGANVLTF. Drawing the rest from reference TRBV18 and TRBJ2-6, the complete variable domain is NAGVMQNPRHLVRRRGQEARLRCSPMKGHSHVYWYRQLPEEGLKFMVYLQKENIIDESGMPKERFSAEFPKEGPSILRIQQVVRGDSAAYFCASQSASSGANVLTFGAGSRLTVL.

This clonotype was recorded at least ten times. The CDR3 here is CAWSTDRPYGYTF. The CDR3 coding sequence is TGTGCCTGGAGTACGGACAGGCCCTATGGCTACACCTTC. The chain employs TRBV30 and TRBJ1-2, with TRBD1 identical over 7 bases. The germline gives CDR1 GTSNPN, CDR2 SVGIG (reference sequence). This CDR3 is 13 amino acids long. The ends lost 2 bases at V and 4 bases at J; junction bases unmatched: 4.

This clonotype was detected a few times. The genes are TRBV27 and TRBJ2-6; 12 bases fit TRBD1. The junction had 4 bases not matched to a gene; V was cut back by 5 bases and J by 2 bases. The CDR3 runs 17 residues. From germline, CDR1 is MNHEY and CDR2 SMNVEV (reference sequence). The CDR3 nucleotides are TGTGCCAGCAGTCTGGGACAGGGGGCGGCTGGGGCCAACGTCCTGACTTTC. Amino acid sequence: CASSLGQGAAGANVLTF.

By frequency in the sample, this clonotype is medium-sized. V usage is TRBV12-3 or TRBV12-4 and J usage is TRBJ1-1; D not certain. CDR3 length: 11 amino acids. V was trimmed by 8 bases and J by 5 bases, leaving 9 bases between them. In DNA, the CDR3 is TGTGCCAGCGGGATGAGGACTGAAGCTTTCTTT. Its translation: CASGMRTEAFF.

The chain couples TRBV4-3 to TRBJ1-4; TRBD1 is a possible D gene (6 bases). Trimming removed 0 bases from V and 6 bases from J, with 20 bases in between. Germline V gene sequence: CDR1 LGHNA, CDR2 YSLEER. The CDR3 totals 18 residues. The CDR3 loop reads CASSQDPGGLRGDEKLFF. The DNA of the CDR3 is TGCGCCAGCAGCCAAGATCCCGGCGGCCTAAGGGGGGATGAAAAACTGTTTTTT.

The sample holds many counts of this clonotype. V is TRBV30 and J is TRBJ2-1; weak D call: TRBD2 (5 bases). Germline V gives CDR1 GTSNPN, CDR2 SVGIG (reference sequence). This CDR3 contains 15 residues. Deletions cut 6 bases from V and 5 bases from J, with 20 bases between. For the CDR3, the DNA is TGTGCCTGCACCATCGACTACCCCAGGCACAATGAGCAGTTCTTC. Its translation is CACTIDYPRHNEQFF.

This clonotype has a count of ten or more. V usage is TRBV5-5 and J usage is TRBJ2-1, with unresolved D. The germline gives CDR1 SGHKS, CDR2 YYEKEE (reference sequence). The V end lost 3 bases, the J end lost 0 bases, and 19 bases lay between the germline ends. This CDR3 is 18 amino acids long. The CDR3: CASSSPGVTVVSYNEQFF. CDR3 DNA: TGTGCCAGCAGCTCACCTGGAGTCACCGTCGTCTCCTACAATGAGCAGTTCTTC.

The V call is TRBV5-1, the J call TRBJ2-1, with D unclear. The CDR3 totals 16 residues. V lost 3 bases and J 5 bases, leaving 18 bases between the germline ends. Per germline, CDR1 SGHRS and CDR2 YFSETQ. The CDR3 loop is CASSSGPTHQNNEQFF. The CDR3, as DNA: TGCGCCAGCAGCTCTGGCCCGACACACCAAAACAATGAGCAGTTCTTC. Based on the CDR3 plus reference TRBV5-1 and TRBJ2-1, the full variable domain is KAGVTQTPRYLIKTRGQQVTLSCSPISGHRSVSWYQQTPGQGLQFLFEYFSETQRNKGNFPGRFSGRQFSNSRSEMNVSTLELGDSALYLCASSSGPTHQNNEQFFGPGTRLTVL.

This clonotype was recorded at least ten times. This chain links TRBV4-2 with TRBJ2-2; D tentatively fits TRBD1 or TRBD2 (5 bases each). Per the germline V gene, CDR1 is LGHNA and CDR2 is YNFKEQ. The CDR3 is made up of 16 amino acids. Trimming cost V 4 bases and J 0 bases, with 12 bases left between them. CDR3 DNA sequence: TGTGCCAGCAGCCGCGAGGGGTTCGCGAACACCGGGGAGCTGTTTTTT. This encodes CASSREGFANTGELFF.

The chain couples TRBV5-6 to TRBJ2-1, with 9 bases fitting TRBD2. Germline CDR1 SGHDT, CDR2 YYEEEE. This CDR3 is 15 amino acids long. J gave up 4 bases and V 3 bases, and 5 bases lay outside the gene matches. The CDR3 loop is CASSYGGRGYNEQFF. In nucleotides, the CDR3 is TGTGCCAGCAGCTACGGCGGGAGGGGGTACAATGAGCAGTTCTTC. Combining the CDR3 with reference TRBV5-6 and TRBJ2-1 gives the whole variable domain DAGVTQSPTHLIKTRGQQVTLRCSPKSGHDTVSWYQQALGQGPQFIFQYYEEEERQRGNFPDRFSGHQFPNYSSELNVNALLLGDSALYLCASSYGGRGYNEQFFGPGTRLTVL.

This clonotype was seen at least ten times. The chain uses TRBV7-9 and TRBJ1-1, with D possibly being TRBD1 (5 bases). V was clipped by 5 bases and J by 1 base, with 17 bases between them. The CDR3 loop spans 16 amino acids. Germline loops: CDR1 SEHNR, CDR2 FQNEAQ (reference sequence). DNA of the CDR3: TGTGCCAGCAGCCCAATACGCGGGGCGTCGAACACTGAAGCTTTCTTT. Translated: CASSPIRGASNTEAFF. The full variable domain, rest sourced from reference TRBV7-9 and TRBJ1-1, is DTGVSQNPRHKITKRGQNVTFRCDPISEHNRLYWYRQTLGQGPEFLTYFQNEAQLEKSRLLSDRFSAERPKGSFSTLEIQRTEQGDSAMYLCASSPIRGASNTEAFFGQGTRLTVV.

This clonotype came up many times. The chain combines TRBV6-2 or TRBV6-3 with TRBJ2-2, with D tentatively TRBD2 (5 bases). This CDR3 has 16 amino acids. Germline V gives CDR1 MNHEY, CDR2 SVGEGT. The V gene lost 2 bases and the J gene lost 2 bases, with 12 bases spanning the gap. The CDR3 here is CASSYPEGSNTGELFF. For the CDR3, the DNA is TGTGCCAGCAGTTACCCTGAGGGCTCAAACACCGGGGAGCTGTTTTTT.

This clonotype occurred a few times. The gene calls are TRBV27 and TRBJ2-5; D possibly corresponds to TRBD2 (5 bases). Germline CDR1 is MNHEY and CDR2 is SMNVEV (reference sequence). The CDR3 sequence is 13 residues long. The germline V and J ends were trimmed by 5 bases and 2 bases, with 9 bases remaining between them. CDR3 in amino acids: CASSDGEQETQYF. DNA for the CDR3: TGTGCCAGCAGTGACGGGGAACAAGAGACCCAGTACTTC.

This clonotype was counted only a few times. The rearrangement uses TRBV27 and TRBJ2-5; TRBD2 matches 10 bases. CDR3 length equals 22 residues. Germline CDR1 and CDR2: MNHEY and SMNVEV (reference sequence). V dropped 5 bases and J dropped 1; count of bases not matched to a gene: 25. The CDR3 DNA follows: TGTGCCAGCAGTCTAAGACCGCCCGCCGGGACCCCGGGACTAGCGTTCCAAGAGACCCAGTACTTC. Its protein is CASSLRPPAGTPGLAFQETQYF.

The sample holds many counts of this clonotype. The V and J genes are TRBV7-2 and TRBJ1-2; a weak D match, TRBD1 (6 bases). Germline V gene lookup returns CDR1 SGHTA and CDR2 FQGNSA. There are 13 residues in the CDR3. With 3 bases removed from V and 8 bases from J, the gap between germline ends came to 13 bases. The CDR3 spells CASSFPQGRGYTF. The CDR3 DNA sequence: TGTGCCAGCAGCTTCCCACAGGGACGCGGCTACACCTTC.

This clonotype was detected a few times. This chain links TRBV27 with TRBJ1-1; D is ambiguous. Germline assignment: CDR1 MNHEY and CDR2 SMNVEV (reference sequence). This CDR3 spans 12 amino acids. V shed 10 bases and J shed 4 bases, with 13 bases lying between them. CDR3 bases: TGTGCCACCTTCCGTCCAGGCACTGAAGCTTTCTTT. This translates into CATFRPGTEAFF.

This clonotype has ten or more counts. This rearrangement joins TRBV4-1 to TRBJ2-1, with D maybe TRBD2 (5 bases). There are 17 residues in the CDR3. Trimming removed 0 bases from V and 2 bases from J, with 14 bases in between. CDR1 and CDR2 (germline): MGHRA, YSYEKL. CDR3 region: CASSQDSGGPPYNEQFF. DNA for the CDR3: TGCGCCAGCAGCCAAGATTCAGGAGGACCACCCTACAATGAGCAGTTCTTC.

This clonotype has at least ten counts. The chain has TRBV12-3 or TRBV12-4 and TRBJ2-7, with D maybe TRBD2 (5 bases). V shed 4 bases and J shed 2 bases, with 12 bases lying between them. The CDR3 loop spans 14 amino acids. The CDR3 reads CASSSGLKTYEQYF. The CDR3 DNA sequence: TGTGCCAGCAGTTCCGGACTGAAAACCTACGAGCAGTACTTC.

There are many counts of this clonotype. This chain connects TRBV7-9 to TRBJ2-3; D is unresolved. V lost 1 base and J 0 bases, leaving 11 bases between the germline ends. The CDR3 length is 16 residues. Germline V CDR1 and CDR2: SEHNR, FQNEAQ (reference sequence). The DNA for the CDR3 is TGTGCCAGCAGCTTAGGGCGGCTTCCGAGCACAGATACGCAGTATTTT. Translated, it gives CASSLGRLPSTDTQYF.

This clonotype was seen many times. The chain is built from TRBV4-3 and TRBJ2-1, with 8 bases identical to TRBD2. V trimming: 4 bases; J trimming: 9 bases; junction bases outside the gene matches: 11. This CDR3 is built from 15 residues. Germline V lookup: CDR1 LGHNA, CDR2 YSLEER. CDR3 loop: CASSRQSGRLAEQFF. CDR3 bases: TGCGCCAGCAGCCGCCAAAGCGGGAGACTGGCTGAGCAGTTCTTC.

A few counts support this clonotype. The chain is built from TRBV14 and TRBJ2-2; D assignment may be TRBD1 or TRBD2 (5 bases each). Germline assignment: CDR1 SGHDN and CDR2 FVKESK. CDR3 length equals 15 residues. V shed 4 bases and J shed 5 bases, with 14 bases lying between them. CDR3 protein: CASSPIRDGTGELFF. The CDR3 DNA is TGTGCCAGCAGCCCGATCCGGGACGGGACCGGGGAGCTGTTTTTT.